This TCR beta chain was captured by sequencing in a study of T cells after yellow fever vaccination. TCRdb independently ran MiXCR on the 5' RACE reads; one entry per CDR3 protein. The sample includes approximately 510,000 distinct CDR3 sequences, 21% of them seen just once. V lost 4 bases and J 3 bases, leaving 10 bases between the germline ends. This CDR3 region has 13 residues. Germline V gene lookup returns CDR1 DFQATT and CDR2 SNEGSKA (reference sequence). The source material was PBMCs, sampled 21 days after the first yellow fever vaccination. This clonotype originated in a man younger than 35 who received the YFV17D yellow fever vaccine. This chain joins TRBV20-1 and TRBJ1-5, with D possibly being TRBD1 (5 bases). The CDR3 loop is CSANPGPNQPQHF. In DNA form, the CDR3 reads TGCAGTGCTAATCCGGGGCCCAATCAGCCCCAGCATTTT.